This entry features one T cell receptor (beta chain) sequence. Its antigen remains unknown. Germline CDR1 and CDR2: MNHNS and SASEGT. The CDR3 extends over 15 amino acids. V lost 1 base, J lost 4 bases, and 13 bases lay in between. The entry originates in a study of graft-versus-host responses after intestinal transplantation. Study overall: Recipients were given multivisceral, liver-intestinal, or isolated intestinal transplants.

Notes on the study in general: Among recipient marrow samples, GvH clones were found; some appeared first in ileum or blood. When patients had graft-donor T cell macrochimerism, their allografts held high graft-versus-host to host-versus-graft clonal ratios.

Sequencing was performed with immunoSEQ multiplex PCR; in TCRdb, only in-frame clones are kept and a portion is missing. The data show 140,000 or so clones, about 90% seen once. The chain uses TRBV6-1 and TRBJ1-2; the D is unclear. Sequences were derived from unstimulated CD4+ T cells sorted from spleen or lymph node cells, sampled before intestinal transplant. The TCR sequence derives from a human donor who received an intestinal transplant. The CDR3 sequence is CASSEVFRKFYGYTF. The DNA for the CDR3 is TGTGCCAGCAGTGAAGTTTTTCGAAAATTCTATGGCTACACCTTC.